The 20 T cell receptor beta chains given below trace back to one sample, sequenced in a study of cytomegalovirus exposure and HLA in healthy donors. PCR employed 60 Vbeta and 13 Jbeta primers. Method: immunoSEQ multiplex PCR; TCRdb's copy keeps in-frame clones and lacks some. Recorded for this sample: 100,000 or so clones. The sequenced sample consisted of PBMCs. The receptors stem from a man in his fifties or sixties in good health and CMV-seronegative.

The chain employs TRBV5-4 and TRBJ2-7, with a weak D call TRBD1 (5 bases). With 0 bases removed from V and 2 bases from J, the gap between germline ends came to 15 bases. From germline, CDR1 is SGHNT and CDR2 YYREEE (reference sequence). This CDR3 is built from 16 residues. The DNA of the CDR3 is TGTGCCAGCAGCTTGGTATTGTGGGGCAGAGCCTACGAGCAGTACTTC. Amino acid sequence: CASSLVLWGRAYEQYF.

The rearrangement uses TRBV9 and TRBJ2-1; 9 bases line up with TRBD1. There are 15 residues in the CDR3. Germline trimming cut 3 bases from V and 10 bases from J; bases unmatched to any gene: 11. The germline V gene has CDR1 SGDLS and CDR2 YYNGEE. CDR3 bases: TGTGCCAGCAGCGCCATTCCTCGGACAGGGGACGAGCAGTTCTTC. Its protein is CASSAIPRTGDEQFF.

The V gene is TRBV6-5, the J gene TRBJ2-4; 8 nucleotides align to TRBD1. Germline loops: CDR1 MNHEY, CDR2 SVGAGI. The V segment lost 0 bases and the J segment 9 bases; nucleotides outside the gene matches: 4. The CDR3 contains 14 residues. CDR3 nucleotide sequence: TGTGCCAGCAGTTACTCGAGACAGGGGAGCATTCAGTACTTC. It translates to CASSYSRQGSIQYF.

The genes are TRBV4-3 and TRBJ1-2; 11 bases fit TRBD1. The length of the CDR3 is 15 residues. CDR1 is LGHNA, CDR2 YSLEER, per germline. The V gene end was trimmed by 7 bases and the J gene end by 4 bases; junction bases not matched to a gene: 8. The CDR3 sequence: CASTRDRGYGYGYTF. As DNA, the CDR3 is TGCGCCAGCACACGGGACAGGGGGTACGGCTATGGCTACACCTTC.

The rearrangement joins TRBV2 to TRBJ1-2, with 8 positions matching TRBD1. The germline V gene has CDR1 SNHLY and CDR2 FYNNEI. The V gene end was trimmed by 5 bases and the J gene end by 8 bases; junction bases not matched to a gene: 7. The CDR3 spans 13 residues. The CDR3 sequence: CASSPQGARGYTF. DNA for the CDR3: TGTGCCAGCAGTCCCCAGGGGGCGCGGGGCTACACCTTC.

The rearrangement links TRBV25-1 to TRBJ2-5; a weak D match, TRBD2 (7 bases). Germline V gene lookup returns CDR1 MGHDK and CDR2 SYGVNS. With 0 bases removed from V and 5 bases from J, the gap between germline ends came to 13 bases. The CDR3 loop spans 15 amino acids. Written as DNA, the CDR3 is TGTGCCAGCAGTGAATACGGGGGGCGCAAGGAGACCCAGTACTTC. It is translated as CASSEYGGRKETQYF.

V and J are TRBV7-2 and TRBJ1-5; 8 nucleotides match TRBD1. Germline V gene data show CDR1 as SGHTA and CDR2 as FQGNSA. V was pared by 0 bases and J by 7 bases, with 2 bases of the junction left unmatched. The CDR3 runs 14 residues. The CDR3 reads CASSLARGQQPQHF. The CDR3 nucleotides read TGTGCCAGCAGCTTAGCCAGGGGGCAGCAGCCCCAGCATTTT.

The V gene is TRBV29-1, the J gene TRBJ1-1; D gene ambiguous. The CDR3 has 13 amino acids. From germline, CDR1 is SQVTM and CDR2 ANQGSEA. Deletions cut 4 bases from V and 3 bases from J, with 12 bases between. The CDR3, as DNA: TGCAGCGTTGCTTGGGGAGGCGACACTGAAGCTTTCTTT. It specifies CSVAWGGDTEAFF.

The CDR3 coding sequence is TGTGCCAGCAGCCCCCCAACGGGAATGCGCACCGGGGAGCTGTTTTTT. Its translation is CASSPPTGMRTGELFF. The genes are TRBV5-4 and TRBJ2-2; D is possibly TRBD2 (5 bases). V was trimmed by 4 bases and J by 4 bases, leaving 17 bases between them. Germline CDR1 is SGHNT and CDR2 is YYREEE (reference sequence). This CDR3 is 16 amino acids long. Looking up the rest from reference TRBV5-4 and TRBJ2-2 gives the full variable domain: ETGVTQSPTHLIKTRGQQVTLRCSSQSGHNTVSWYQQALGQGPQFIFQYYREEENGRGNFPPRFSGLQFPNYSSELNVNALELDDSALYLCASSPPTGMRTGELFFGEGSRLTVL.

The gene calls are TRBV19 and TRBJ2-5; D uncertain. V lost 3 bases, J lost 4 bases, and 12 bases lay in between. Germline loops: CDR1 LNHDA, CDR2 SQIVND (reference sequence). The CDR3 has 14 residues. The CDR3 nucleotides are TGTGCCAGTAGTATCTTTTCCGAGGCAGAGACCCAGTACTTC. This sequence encodes CASSIFSEAETQYF. The entire variable domain, with the rest obtained from reference TRBV19 and TRBJ2-5, is as follows: DGGITQSPKYLFRKEGQNVTLSCEQNLNHDAMYWYRQDPGQGLRLIYYSQIVNDFQKGDIAEGYSVSREKKESFPLTVTSAQKNPTAFYLCASSIFSEAETQYFGPGTRLLVL.

The chain links TRBV4-3 to TRBJ2-7; 7 bases match TRBD1. The CDR3 loop spans 15 amino acids. Germline CDR1 reads LGHNA; CDR2 reads YSLEER. V shed 1 base, J shed 0 bases, and the junction held 3 bases outside the gene matches. CDR3 bases: TGCGCCAGCAGCCAAGGGACAGGAGACTCCTACGAGCAGTACTTC. This encodes CASSQGTGDSYEQYF.

This sequence joins TRBV29-1 and TRBJ2-7; D is possibly TRBD1 (5 bases). Between the trimmed V and J ends, which lost 5 bases and 5 bases, there was a span of 10 bases. The CDR3 loop spans 11 amino acids. Germline V gene lookup returns CDR1 SQVTM and CDR2 ANQGSEA. DNA for the CDR3: TGCAGCGTTACACAACAGGACGAGCAGTACTTC. Translating gives CSVTQQDEQYF.

The chain is built from TRBV25-1 and TRBJ1-3; no reliable D call. Germline V CDR1 and CDR2: MGHDK, SYGVNS. This CDR3 region has 15 residues. Between the trimmed V and J ends, which lost 2 bases and 1 base, there was a span of 9 bases. The CDR3 reads CASSEPSVSGNTIYF. In DNA, the CDR3 is TGTGCCAGCAGTGAACCTTCAGTTTCTGGAAACACCATATATTTT.

The chain employs TRBV7-9 and TRBJ1-4; 9 positions agree with TRBD1. Trimming cost V 5 bases and J 5 bases; bases outside gene matches: 6. There are 15 residues in the CDR3. CDR1 SEHNR and CDR2 FQNEAQ come from the germline V gene (reference sequence). The CDR3, as DNA: TGTGCCAGCAGCGTCCGACAGGGGGAGAATGAAAAACTGTTTTTT. Translation: CASSVRQGENEKLFF.

The rearrangement uses TRBV5-1 and TRBJ2-2, with D possibly being TRBD2 (5 bases). The CDR3 covers 15 residues. Trimming stripped 0 bases from V and 3 bases from J, with 9 bases between. The germline gives CDR1 SGHRS, CDR2 YFSETQ. The CDR3 nucleotides are TGCGCCAGCAGCTTGGAGGTGGACTACACCGGGGAGCTGTTTTTT. Translating it yields CASSLEVDYTGELFF.

The chain employs TRBV9 and TRBJ1-1, with a tentative D call TRBD1 (6 bases). Trimming removed 0 bases at V and 4 bases at J, with 10 bases between. The CDR3 length is 14 residues. Germline V gives CDR1 SGDLS, CDR2 YYNGEE. The DNA for the CDR3 is TGTGCCAGCAGCGTAGTTGGGGGGGCCACTGAAGCTTTCTTT. Translation: CASSVVGGATEAFF. Using reference TRBV9 and TRBJ1-1 for the parts outside the CDR3, the full variable domain is DSGVTQTPKHLITATGQRVTLRCSPRSGDLSVYWYQQSLDQGLQFLIQYYNGEERAKGNILERFSAQQFPDLHSELNLSSLELGDSALYFCASSVVGGATEAFFGQGTRLTVV.

In DNA, the CDR3 is TGTGCCAGCTCTCAAACAGGGGGGTACGAGCAGTACTTC. This sequence encodes CASSQTGGYEQYF. The chain is built from TRBV18 and TRBJ2-7; TRBD1 matches 8 bases. The V gene's germline CDR1 is KGHSH and CDR2 LQKENI. There are 13 residues in the CDR3. V gave up 6 bases and J gave up 4 bases; unmatched junction bases: 5.

The J gene is TRBJ1-1, the V gene TRBV6-5; TRBD1 matches at 7 bases. Germline V CDR1 and CDR2: MNHEY, SVGAGI. V gave up 6 bases and J gave up 4 bases; unmatched junction bases: 5. CDR3 length: 13 amino acids. The CDR3 sequence: CASRRGLITEAFF. In nucleotides, the CDR3 is TGTGCCAGCAGGAGGGGGCTAATCACTGAAGCTTTCTTT.

The chain carries TRBV5-1 and TRBJ1-2; D uncertain. The V end was cut by 7 bases, the J end by 1 base, with 17 bases between. The CDR3 totals 15 residues. CDR1 and CDR2 (germline): SGHRS, YFSETQ. The CDR3 DNA is TGCGCCAGCCGGGAAGTTTTGGAATTTAACTATGGCTACACCTTC. This gives the protein CASREVLEFNYGYTF.

This chain joins TRBV5-1 and TRBJ2-7; D not resolved. V was cut by 4 bases and J by 4 bases, with 9 bases left in between. Germline CDR1 SGHRS, CDR2 YFSETQ. The CDR3 loop spans 12 amino acids. As DNA, the CDR3 is TGCGCCAGCAGCGTGGGTACATACGAGCAGTACTTC. Its translation: CASSVGTYEQYF.